A single T cell receptor (beta chain) is shown here with its context. Only in-frame clones appear in the TCRdb table, and some are missing; sequencing was by immunoSEQ multiplex PCR. The sample includes 400,000 or so clones, roughly 90% of them seen just once. The CDR3 loop spans 16 amino acids. Trimming took 1 base from V and 4 from J, leaving 11 bases between them. From germline, CDR1 is KGHSH and CDR2 LQKENI. These data belong to a study of blood T cell repertoires in COVID-19. This TCR derives from a woman aged 40 to 49 with acute COVID-19. This sequence joins TRBV18 and TRBJ2-6; D unresolved. The sample taken for sequencing was PBMCs or T cells enriched from blood (not recorded which). CDR3 in amino acids: CASSPLGASGANVLTF. The DNA for the CDR3 is TGTGCCAGCTCACCACTCGGAGCTTCGGGGGCCAACGTCCTGACTTTC.